A single sample gave rise to the 9 T cell receptor beta chains below, sequenced in a study of T cells after yellow fever vaccination. Each CDR3 protein gets one entry after TCRdb re-called the 5' RACE reads with MiXCR. Of about 320,000 distinct CDR3 sequences listed, roughly 7% are singletons. This sample comprised PBMCs, obtained about 49 days after the first yellow fever vaccination. These receptors were obtained from a young man who received the YFV17D yellow fever vaccine.

This clonotype appeared many times. V gene TRBV5-1 combines with J gene TRBJ2-2, with TRBD1 identical over 7 bases. Germline CDR1 and CDR2: SGHRS and YFSETQ. The CDR3 runs to 15 residues. V lost 0 bases, J lost 5 bases, and 4 bases stayed unmatched. CDR3 nucleotide sequence: TGCGCCAGCAGCTTGGAGGGGGCCCCGACCGGGGAGCTGTTTTTT. Its translation is CASSLEGAPTGELFF.

This clonotype was detected many times. This chain joins TRBV5-1 and TRBJ2-7, with D possibly TRBD2 on 5 matching bases. The CDR3 spans 17 residues. CDR1 is SGHRS and CDR2 is YFSETQ in the germline V gene. Trimming removed 4 bases at V and 3 bases at J, with 23 bases between. CDR3 DNA sequence: TGCGCCAGCAGCCCACGGACCAGGACTTCTGGATTCTACGAGCAGTACTTC. Its translation: CASSPRTRTSGFYEQYF.

This sequence joins TRBV5-6 and TRBJ1-1; 7 bases are a match to TRBD1. The length of the CDR3 is 15 residues. V shed 4 bases and J 0 bases; nucleotides not matched to a gene: 6. Germline assignment: CDR1 SGHDT and CDR2 YYEEEE. The CDR3 spells CASSRSGTVNTEAFF. In DNA form, the CDR3 reads TGTGCCAGCAGCCGGTCGGGGACAGTGAACACTGAAGCTTTCTTT.

This clonotype was seen repeatedly, ten times or more. This chain joins TRBV20-1 and TRBJ2-5; no clear D gene. This CDR3 region has 13 residues. Trimming shortened V by 5 bases and J by 1 base, and 11 bases separated the two germline ends. The germline gives CDR1 DFQATT, CDR2 SNEGSKA (reference sequence). CDR3 sequence: CSAGETAQETQYF. The CDR3 coding sequence is TGCAGTGCTGGGGAAACAGCCCAAGAGACCCAGTACTTC.

The sample holds a few counts of this clonotype. CDR3 DNA: TGTGCCAGCAGCCCTATGGGGGCAAGAGGAACTGAAGCTTTCTTT. This gives the protein CASSPMGARGTEAFF. J is TRBJ1-1 and V is TRBV7-9, with TRBD1 as a possible D gene (6 bases). The CDR3 length is 15 residues. Per the germline V gene, CDR1 is SEHNR and CDR2 is FQNEAQ (reference sequence). V lost 5 bases, J lost 5 bases, and 18 bases lay in between. The complete variable domain, with remaining parts taken from reference TRBV7-9 and TRBJ1-1, reads DTGVSQNPRHKITKRGQNVTFRCDPISEHNRLYWYRQTLGQGPEFLTYFQNEAQLEKSRLLSDRFSAERPKGSFSTLEIQRTEQGDSAMYLCASSPMGARGTEAFFGQGTRLTVV.

In DNA form, the CDR3 reads TGTGCCAGCAGGCAGACTAGCGGGGGGCCCCAAGAGACCCAGTACTTC. Its protein is CASRQTSGGPQETQYF. J is TRBJ2-5 and V is TRBV11-2, with 13 positions matching TRBD2. The V gene end was trimmed by 6 bases and the J gene end by 1 base; junction bases not matched to a gene: 5. CDR3 size: 16 residues. Germline CDR1 is SGHAT and CDR2 is FQNNGV.

The sample holds many counts of this clonotype. The J gene is TRBJ2-3, the V gene TRBV28; 10 bases match TRBD2. The CDR3 loop spans 15 amino acids. V shed 7 bases, J shed 1 base, and the junction held 5 bases outside the gene matches. Per germline, CDR1 MDHEN and CDR2 SYDVKM. The CDR3 DNA follows: TGTGCCAGCACCGCTCTAGCGGGGGGCACAGATACGCAGTATTTT. This encodes CASTALAGGTDTQYF.

This clonotype has more than one count but fewer than ten. The rearrangement joins TRBV9 to TRBJ2-7; 12 positions agree with TRBD1. Trimming removed 2 bases from V and 3 bases from J; junction bases left unmatched: 3. The V gene's germline CDR1 is SGDLS and CDR2 YYNGEE. The CDR3 extends over 15 amino acids. CDR3 coding DNA: TGTGCCAGCAGCGTGGGACAGGGGGCCTTCTACGAGCAGTACTTC. Translated: CASSVGQGAFYEQYF.

The chain has TRBV3-1 and TRBJ1-1; D perhaps matches TRBD1 (6 bases). Trimming removed 0 bases at V and 5 bases at J, with 10 bases between. Looked up from germline, CDR1 is LGHDT and CDR2 is YNNKEL (reference sequence). The length of the CDR3 is 14 residues. CDR3 in DNA: TGTGCCAGCAGCCAAGAAGGGGGAGCGACTGAAGCTTTCTTT. Translation: CASSQEGGATEAFF.